This T cell receptor (beta chain) is drawn from a study of blood T cell repertoires in COVID-19. Original processing methods: Amplified reference gene primers provided the basis for estimating nucleated cell counts. Assay: immunoSEQ multiplex PCR; the TCRdb copy retains only in-frame clones and omits some. V, J and clone size reflect that table, while D and trimming were determined from the DNA. The sample has 150,000 to 200,000 clones; around 79% are singletons. The germline CDR1 and CDR2 sequences are SGHDT and YYEEEE. The CDR3 length is 13 residues. Between the trimmed V and J ends, which lost 0 bases and 4 bases, there was a span of 8 bases. One Seattle source followed patients from active infection through their disease course.

The V and J genes are TRBV5-6 and TRBJ2-7; D is ambiguous. The source material was peripheral blood. The receptor was derived from a woman aged 35 to 49 with COVID-19, enrolled during active disease. Here the CDR3 reads CASSLDNGYEQYF. The CDR3 DNA is TGTGCCAGCAGCTTGGACAACGGGTACGAGCAGTACTTC.